These T cell receptor beta chains were read from a single sample in a study of shared clonotypes between healthy human individuals. The assay was immunoSEQ multiplex PCR, and TCRdb's table has in-frame clones only and misses some. The table includes about 380,000 clones, roughly 96% detected once. The sample comprised memory CD8+ T cells sorted from blood. These receptors came from a man aged 25-45 years in good health. Each CDR3 is given without its conserved first and last residue. The D gene is left open where the match is weak.

cdr3_aa d_call cdr3_length j_call v_call
ASRRGPYEQY TRBD1 10 TRBJ2-7 TRBV5-6
ASSSPYGYT NA 9 TRBJ1-2 TRBV28
ASRQGRGAYGYT NA 12 TRBJ1-2 TRBV21-1
ASSLGLSNEKLF NA 12 TRBJ1-4 TRBV5-6
ASRGAYEQY NA 9 TRBJ2-7 TRBV28
ASSPSMDYEQY NA 11 TRBJ2-7 TRBV18
ATRQGRGYT NA 9 TRBJ1-2 TRBV15
ASSVGDTQY NA 9 TRBJ2-3 TRBV9
ASSIDVVAKNIQY NA 13 TRBJ2-4 TRBV19
ASSEREGFEQF TRBD2 11 TRBJ2-1 TRBV25-1
ASSLGQISNQPQH NA 13 TRBJ1-5 TRBV5-6
ASSELFVSYEQY NA 12 TRBJ2-7 TRBV6-1
ASSPSGDTEAF NA 11 TRBJ1-1 TRBV7-9
ASSLVGTQGGETQY NA 14 TRBJ2-5 TRBV5-1
ASKKGVYGYT NA 10 TRBJ1-2 TRBV9
SVGTSGRNWYNEQF TRBD2 14 TRBJ2-1 TRBV29-1